This TCR beta chain derives from a study of naive and memory T cell subsets. Whole-study results and caveats: Possibly reflecting memory cells re-expressing CD45RA, a few larger clonotypes occurred in naive repertoires, especially CD8.

CDR1 and CDR2 from the germline V gene are SNHLY and FYNNEI. V was trimmed by 3 bases and J by 2 bases, leaving 9 bases between them. The CDR3 loop spans 14 amino acids. Both TRBC1 and TRBC2 were covered by a beta constant-region primer of two equimolar oligonucleotides. Nested alpha and beta constant-region primers with the SP2 primer drove four PCR rounds on ligated cDNA. Ligation attached a single-stranded oligonucleotide with a 12-nucleotide UMI and the SP2 primer to the cDNA 3' end. TCRdb re-derived calls from the UMI-ligation and nested PCR reads in MiXCR, one entry per CDR3 protein. Seen here are over 130,000 distinct CDR3 sequences, 15% to 25% observed once, and the top ten hold approximately 0.63%. This clonotype was picked up a small number of times. Its antigen is unidentified.

The sequencing sample was made of naive CD8+ T cells from blood. The sequence was collected from a human donor in good health. The J gene is TRBJ2-3, the V gene TRBV2; D is undetermined. The CDR3 loop reads CASSDTETTDTQYF. In DNA, the CDR3 is TGTGCCAGCAGTGACACAGAGACCACAGATACGCAGTATTTT. Full variable domain (remainder filled in from reference TRBV2 and TRBJ2-3): EPEVTQTPSHQVTQMGQEVILRCVPISNHLYFYWYRQILGQKVEFLVSFYNNEISEKSEIFDDQFSVERPDGSNFTLKIRSTKLEDSAMYFCASSDTETTDTQYFGPGTRLTVL.